These 25 T cell receptor beta chains were sequenced from one sample in a study of T cells in localized non-small cell lung cancer. Assay used: immunoSEQ multiplex PCR; TCRdb lists only in-frame clones, some missing. The sample contains over 20,000 clones, about 90% of which appear only once. The specimen was peripheral blood, collected before any cancer treatment. These receptors all come from a male donor older than 55 with stage I squamous cell lung carcinoma.

For the CDR3, the DNA is TGCGCCAGCAGCTTGATAGGGAGGGGAACTAATGAAAAACTGTTTTTT. It is translated as CASSLIGRGTNEKLFF. The chain carries TRBV5-1 and TRBJ1-4, with TRBD1 as a possible D gene (5 bases). Germline V lookup: CDR1 SGHRS, CDR2 YFSETQ. The CDR3 extends over 16 amino acids. V was pared by 1 base and J by 1 base, with 11 bases between. Full variable domain (missing parts from reference TRBV5-1 and TRBJ1-4): KAGVTQTPRYLIKTRGQQVTLSCSPISGHRSVSWYQQTPGQGLQFLFEYFSETQRNKGNFPGRFSGRQFSNSRSEMNVSTLELGDSALYLCASSLIGRGTNEKLFFGSGTQLSVL.

The chain combines TRBV5-1 with TRBJ2-3, with a possible D match to TRBD2 (6 bases). The CDR3 sequence is 16 residues long. V was clipped by 4 bases and J by 2 bases, with 17 bases between them. Germline lookup yields CDR1 SGHRS and CDR2 YFSETQ. The CDR3 sequence is CASSTPGTLFTDTQYF. As DNA, the CDR3 is TGCGCCAGCAGCACACCCGGGACTCTATTCACAGATACGCAGTATTTT.

The rearrangement uses TRBV6-5 and TRBJ1-2; D unclear. Germline V gives CDR1 MNHEY, CDR2 SVGAGI. The length of the CDR3 is 12 residues. V was pared by 8 bases and J by 2 bases, with 9 bases between. This CDR3 reads CASRGGNYGYTF. As DNA, the CDR3 is TGTGCCAGCCGGGGAGGGAACTATGGCTACACCTTC.

The CDR3 region is CASSVGSGGTDTQYF. The CDR3 DNA reads as TGTGCCAGCAGCGTTGGGAGCGGGGGCACAGATACGCAGTATTTT. V and J are TRBV9 and TRBJ2-3; 7 positions agree with TRBD2. CDR1 is SGDLS, CDR2 YYNGEE, per germline. The CDR3 loop spans 15 amino acids. V dropped 2 bases and J dropped 1; count of bases not matched to a gene: 4.

The chain has TRBV9 and TRBJ2-7, with a tentative D call TRBD1 (5 bases). This CDR3 comprises 14 residues. Trimming shortened V by 4 bases and J by 5 bases, and 16 bases separated the two germline ends. Germline lookup yields CDR1 SGDLS and CDR2 YYNGEE. The chain's CDR3 is CASSTGVGDHEQYF. CDR3 nucleotides: TGTGCCAGCAGCACAGGAGTTGGTGACCACGAGCAGTACTTC. Supplemented by reference TRBV9 and TRBJ2-7, the full variable domain reads DSGVTQTPKHLITATGQRVTLRCSPRSGDLSVYWYQQSLDQGLQFLIQYYNGEERAKGNILERFSAQQFPDLHSELNLSSLELGDSALYFCASSTGVGDHEQYFGPGTRLTVT.

The rearrangement joins TRBV6-6 to TRBJ1-2, with 7 positions matching TRBD1. J gave up 0 bases and V 5 bases, and 6 bases lay outside the gene matches. CDR1 and CDR2 from the germline V gene are MNHNY and SVGAGI (reference sequence). CDR3 length: 15 amino acids. Written as DNA, the CDR3 is TGTGCCAGCAGTAAACCGGGACAGTCTAACTATGGCTACACCTTC. It is translated as CASSKPGQSNYGYTF.

In this sample, this clone turned up once. The rearrangement links TRBV19 to TRBJ1-6; D unresolved. The V and J ends lost 4 bases and 7 bases respectively, with 14 bases between them. The CDR3 consists of 15 residues. In germline, CDR1 is LNHDA, CDR2 SQIVND (reference sequence). The chain's CDR3 is CASSTSGQPNSPLHF. As DNA, the CDR3 is TGTGCCAGTAGTACTTCCGGCCAGCCCAATTCACCCCTCCACTTT.

The V gene is TRBV15, the J gene TRBJ2-7, with D perhaps matching TRBD1 (5 bases). The CDR3 covers 14 residues. The germline V gene encodes CDR1 LNHNV and CDR2 YYDKDF (reference sequence). The germline V and J ends were trimmed by 4 bases and 6 bases, with 16 bases remaining between them. The CDR3 reads CATSKGDSRAEQYF. The DNA of the CDR3 is TGTGCCACCAGCAAAGGTGATAGCAGGGCCGAGCAGTACTTC.

This rearrangement joins TRBV6-5 to TRBJ2-7; 7 bases map to TRBD2. Germline CDR1 is MNHEY and CDR2 is SVGAGI. This CDR3 contains 16 residues. With 4 bases clipped from V and 6 bases from J, the junction kept 15 bases outside the gene matches. The CDR3: CASSSLGLVPNSEQYF. CDR3 DNA sequence: TGTGCCAGCAGTTCCCTCGGACTAGTTCCCAACTCCGAGCAGTACTTC.

The J gene is TRBJ2-7, the V gene TRBV7-9; D is uncertain. The CDR3 is 13 residues long. Between the trimmed V and J ends, which lost 5 bases and 3 bases, there was a span of 11 bases. The germline V gene encodes CDR1 SEHNR and CDR2 FQNEAQ (reference sequence). The CDR3 loop reads CASSPGSDYEQYF. DNA for the CDR3: TGTGCCAGCAGCCCAGGCTCAGACTACGAGCAGTACTTC.

The V and J genes are TRBV4-1 and TRBJ1-1; TRBD1 matches 10 bases. The CDR3 extends over 14 amino acids. The V gene's germline CDR1 is MGHRA and CDR2 YSYEKL. With 4 bases clipped from V and 7 bases from J, the junction kept 6 bases outside the gene matches. CDR3 nucleotide sequence: TGCGCCAGCAGCCCGGGACAGGGGATGGATGAAGCTTTCTTT. Translation gives CASSPGQGMDEAFF.

The V gene is TRBV7-6, the J gene TRBJ2-7, with 10 bases aligning to TRBD1. V shed 5 bases and J 4 bases; nucleotides not matched to a gene: 8. Germline lookup yields CDR1 SGHVS and CDR2 FNYEAQ. The CDR3 runs 15 residues. CDR3 loop: CASSHSTGGSYEQYF. The CDR3 region has the DNA TGTGCCAGCAGCCATTCGACAGGGGGCTCTTACGAGCAGTACTTC.

The V and J genes are TRBV7-2 and TRBJ2-5, with 7 bases lining up with TRBD2. The CDR3 is 13 amino acids. CDR1 is SGHTA and CDR2 is FQGNSA in the germline V gene. V gave up 3 bases and J gave up 5 bases; unmatched junction bases: 3. CDR3: CASSLGRGETQYF. CDR3 coding DNA: TGTGCCAGCAGCTTGGGGCGGGGGGAGACCCAGTACTTC.

The rearrangement uses TRBV11-2 and TRBJ2-7; TRBD1 aligns across 9 bases. The CDR3 sequence is 17 residues long. The V gene's germline CDR1 is SGHAT and CDR2 FQNNGV. With 5 bases clipped from V and 1 base from J, the junction kept 12 bases outside the gene matches. The CDR3 DNA sequence: TGTGCCAGCAGCAGAGGTACTTCCGGGACAGGGTCCTACGAGCAGTACTTC. Translation gives CASSRGTSGTGSYEQYF.

The chain has TRBV6-1 and TRBJ1-4; 9 bases line up with TRBD1. The CDR3 extends over 16 amino acids. J was trimmed by 5 bases and V by 2 bases; bases with no gene match: 6. The germline CDR1 and CDR2 sequences are MNHNS and SASEGT. CDR3 DNA sequence: TGTGCCAGCAGTGAACCCGGACAGGGGTTGAATGAAAAACTGTTTTTT. Translated: CASSEPGQGLNEKLFF.

This clone was counted a single time. The chain employs TRBV7-2 and TRBJ2-1, with 11 bases lining up with TRBD1. CDR3 size: 15 residues. The trim removed 6 bases at V and 6 bases at J, leaving 7 bases unmatched. Germline values: CDR1 SGHTA, CDR2 FQGNSA. CDR3 DNA: TGTGCCAGCAGTCAGGACAGGGGGCGGTCCAATGAGCAGTTCTTC. This translates into CASSQDRGRSNEQFF.

This chain uses TRBV19 with TRBJ2-2; no firm D call. Germline lookup yields CDR1 LNHDA and CDR2 SQIVND (reference sequence). This CDR3 comprises 14 residues. Trimming left V 7 bases short and J 2 bases short, with 11 bases between. CDR3 amino acids: CASTLWENTGELFF. CDR3 bases: TGTGCCAGTACGTTGTGGGAAAACACCGGGGAGCTGTTTTTT.

V usage is TRBV27 and J usage is TRBJ1-1; D is ambiguous. V was shortened by 1 base and J by 4 bases, with 16 bases between the two germline ends. CDR1 MNHEY and CDR2 SMNVEV come from the germline V gene (reference sequence). This CDR3 is built from 16 residues. CDR3 nucleotides: TGTGCCAGCAGTTTATTTCCAGGAAGTGCGGCCACTGAAGCTTTCTTT. Its translation is CASSLFPGSAATEAFF.

The V and J genes are TRBV6-1 and TRBJ2-7; the D is unclear. The V gene lost 2 bases and the J gene lost 2 bases, with 7 bases spanning the gap. The CDR3 has 13 amino acids. The germline V gene has CDR1 MNHNS and CDR2 SASEGT. CDR3 nucleotides: TGTGCCAGCAGTGAAAGCCGAGCCTACGAGCAGTACTTC. It yields the protein CASSESRAYEQYF.

The chain recombines TRBV19 with TRBJ2-2; maybe TRBD1 (6 bases). Germline CDR1 is LNHDA and CDR2 is SQIVND (reference sequence). V was trimmed by 11 bases and J by 6 bases, leaving 16 bases between them. CDR3 length equals 13 residues. The CDR3 spells CAVKRQGPGELFF. CDR3 sequence (DNA): TGTGCCGTGAAGCGGCAGGGGCCCGGGGAGCTGTTTTTT.

This clone was recorded only once. This chain connects TRBV5-1 to TRBJ1-5; D is undetermined. Trimming took 0 bases from V and 0 from J, leaving 7 bases between them. Germline values: CDR1 SGHRS, CDR2 YFSETQ. CDR3 length: 15 amino acids. CDR3 coding DNA: TGCGCCAGCAGCTTGGAGGGTGGTAGCAATCAGCCCCAGCATTTT. This gives the protein CASSLEGGSNQPQHF.

The chain links TRBV6-6 to TRBJ1-2, with a tentative D call TRBD1 (5 bases). Germline lookup yields CDR1 MNHNY and CDR2 SVGAGI (reference sequence). V was clipped by 0 bases and J by 2 bases, with 7 bases between them. The CDR3 runs to 14 residues. The CDR3 reads CASSYSGVNYGYTF. The CDR3 DNA reads as TGTGCCAGCAGTTACTCGGGGGTAAACTATGGCTACACCTTC.

Only a few counts were recorded for this clone. The chain carries TRBV7-2 and TRBJ2-1; 11 bases map to TRBD2. The CDR3 spans 15 residues. Losses at the gene ends were 5 bases for V and 7 bases for J; bases not matched to a gene: 7. The germline gives CDR1 SGHTA, CDR2 FQGNSA. Written as DNA, the CDR3 is TGTGCCAGCAGCGTTACTAGCGGGAGTGGGAATGAGCAGTTCTTC. As protein: CASSVTSGSGNEQFF.

The chain has TRBV6-1 and TRBJ1-1; D not resolved. The V end lost 1 base, the J end lost 4 bases, and 7 bases lay between the germline ends. The V gene's germline CDR1 is MNHNS and CDR2 SASEGT. CDR3 length equals 13 residues. The CDR3 loop is CASSEERGTEAFF. CDR3 DNA sequence: TGTGCCAGCAGTGAAGAGAGAGGCACTGAAGCTTTCTTT.

The V call is TRBV6-1, the J call TRBJ1-2; a possible D gene is TRBD1 (5 bases). V gave up 0 bases and J gave up 8 bases, with 19 bases separating them. The length of the CDR3 is 16 residues. Germline CDR1 is MNHNS and CDR2 is SASEGT. The CDR3 region is CASSEALSGIRGGYTF. As DNA, the CDR3 is TGTGCCAGCAGTGAAGCGCTTAGTGGGATACGGGGCGGCTACACCTTC.